Shown below are 18 T cell receptor beta chains from a single sample sequenced in a study of T cells in tumors after PD-1 blockade. Using immunoSEQ multiplex PCR, the repertoire was profiled, and TCRdb retains in-frame clones only, with some absent. Altogether about 7,700 clones are present, nearly 70% being singletons, with the ten largest covering more than 7%. The specimen was tumor tissue, collected after anti-PD-1 treatment. The receptors originated from a human donor with basal cell carcinoma.

The chain links TRBV7-2 to TRBJ1-1, with D uncertain. The CDR3 totals 16 residues. V was pared by 2 bases and J by 0 bases, with 13 bases between. Germline V gives CDR1 SGHTA, CDR2 FQGNSA. The CDR3 here is CASSLSSRAMNTEAFF. As DNA, the CDR3 is TGTGCCAGCAGCTTAAGTTCGAGGGCGATGAACACTGAAGCTTTCTTT.

The chain uses TRBV6-1 and TRBJ2-2; D possibly uses TRBD1 or TRBD2 (5 bases each). Trimming left V 3 bases short and J 4 bases short, with 18 bases between. This CDR3 contains 17 residues. The germline CDR1 and CDR2 sequences are MNHNS and SASEGT. In DNA, the CDR3 is TGTGCCAGCAGTGATCGCGTTGGGGGTAAGGCCACCGGGGAGCTGTTTTTT. This gives the protein CASSDRVGGKATGELFF.

In its sample, this clone was seen a few times. The chain employs TRBV6-5 and TRBJ1-1, with a weak D call TRBD1 (6 bases). CDR3 size: 14 residues. Germline assignment: CDR1 MNHEY and CDR2 SVGAGI. Trimming cost V 10 bases and J 4 bases, with 19 bases left between them. CDR3 coding DNA: TGTGCCATCAGGGGTCGGGGACCTACCACTGAAGCTTTCTTT. Its translation is CAIRGRGPTTEAFF.

V and J are TRBV12-5 and TRBJ2-1; 16 bases are a match to TRBD2. Germline V gene lookup returns CDR1 LGHNT and CDR2 FRNRAP. The CDR3 is made up of 20 amino acids. V lost 3 bases and J lost 0; bases outside the gene matches: 8. The CDR3 sequence: CASGFGPGLAGGSSYNEQFF. In nucleotides, the CDR3 is TGTGCTAGTGGTTTTGGCCCGGGACTAGCGGGGGGGAGCTCCTACAATGAGCAGTTCTTC.

The chain links TRBV5-5 to TRBJ1-1; D not resolved. The germline V gene encodes CDR1 SGHKS and CDR2 YYEKEE (reference sequence). The CDR3 extends over 13 amino acids. Deletions cut 5 bases from V and 0 bases from J, with 8 bases between. CDR3 sequence reads: CASRTILNTEAFF. The CDR3 DNA reads TGTGCCAGCAGAACCATTTTGAACACTGAAGCTTTCTTT. The whole variable domain, remainder taken from reference TRBV5-5 and TRBJ1-1, is DAGVTQSPTHLIKTRGQQVTLRCSPISGHKSVSWYQQVLGQGPQFIFQYYEKEERGRGNFPDRFSARQFPNYSSELNVNALLLGDSALYLCASRTILNTEAFFGQGTRLTVV.

This clone was counted once. The chain combines TRBV7-6 with TRBJ2-7, with D possibly TRBD2 on 5 matching bases. Germline V gene lookup returns CDR1 SGHVS and CDR2 FNYEAQ. With 5 bases removed from V and 2 bases from J, the gap between germline ends came to 10 bases. This CDR3 has 13 amino acids. The CDR3 here is CASSPRETYEQYF. The CDR3 nucleotides are TGTGCCAGCAGCCCGAGGGAAACCTACGAGCAGTACTTC.

The genes are TRBV5-5 and TRBJ2-7, with D possibly being TRBD2 (5 bases). Trimming cost V 4 bases and J 1 base, with 15 bases left between them. Germline V gene data show CDR1 as SGHKS and CDR2 as YYEKEE (reference sequence). CDR3 length equals 15 residues. In nucleotides, the CDR3 is TGTGCCAGCAGCCCGAAGAGGGTGGGGTCCTACGAGCAGTACTTC. Translation: CASSPKRVGSYEQYF.

The chain is built from TRBV19 and TRBJ2-1; D might be TRBD1 or TRBD2, each matching 6 bases. Germline assignment: CDR1 LNHDA and CDR2 SQIVND (reference sequence). Trimming shortened V by 7 bases and J by 0 bases, and 16 bases separated the two germline ends. The CDR3 sequence is 16 residues long. CDR3 in amino acids: CASTRHGGGSYNEQFF. The CDR3 nucleotides read TGTGCCAGTACTCGGCACGGAGGGGGCTCCTACAATGAGCAGTTCTTC.

This chain uses TRBV7-9 with TRBJ2-3; TRBD2 matches at 10 bases. CDR1 is SEHNR, CDR2 FQNEAQ, per germline (reference sequence). The CDR3 consists of 19 residues. V shed 4 bases and J 0 bases; nucleotides not matched to a gene: 13. The CDR3 sequence is CASSSQRTSGTPSTDTQYF. The CDR3 DNA is TGTGCCAGCAGCTCCCAGAGGACTAGCGGCACCCCTAGCACAGATACGCAGTATTTT. The variable domain in full, completed from reference TRBV7-9 and TRBJ2-3, reads DTGVSQNPRHKITKRGQNVTFRCDPISEHNRLYWYRQTLGQGPEFLTYFQNEAQLEKSRLLSDRFSAERPKGSFSTLEIQRTEQGDSAMYLCASSSQRTSGTPSTDTQYFGPGTRLTVL.

The chain recombines TRBV3-1 (or the pseudogene TRBV3-2) with TRBJ2-1; D remains unclear. CDR1 LGHDT and CDR2 YNNKEL come from the germline V gene (reference sequence). V dropped 8 bases and J dropped 8 bases, with 16 bases sitting between them. The CDR3 has 13 amino acids. The CDR3 protein is CASRGWDFDEQFF. The CDR3 DNA is TGTGCCAGCCGCGGTTGGGATTTCGATGAGCAGTTCTTC.

This sequence joins TRBV5-6 and TRBJ1-1, with D uncertain. The germline CDR1 and CDR2 sequences are SGHDT and YYEEEE. The V end lost 4 bases, the J end lost 8 bases, and 21 bases lay between the germline ends. This CDR3 spans 15 amino acids. The CDR3 coding sequence is TGTGCCAGCAGCCCCCCGTCATGGGTCGGCAAAGAAGCTTTCTTT. This gives the protein CASSPPSWVGKEAFF.

This chain joins TRBV14 and TRBJ1-2, with D unclear. The V end was cut by 5 bases, the J end by 6 bases, with 13 bases between. This CDR3 is 13 amino acids long. Germline CDR1 and CDR2: SGHDN and FVKESK. The CDR3 loop is CASSYTVRDGYTF. Written as DNA, the CDR3 is TGTGCCAGCAGCTATACTGTAAGAGATGGCTACACCTTC.

In this sample, this clone turned up once. The chain recombines TRBV19 with TRBJ2-7, with D possibly being TRBD2 (5 bases). With 3 bases removed from V and 1 base from J, the gap between germline ends came to 7 bases. CDR1 and CDR2 (germline): LNHDA, SQIVND (reference sequence). The CDR3 totals 13 residues. Here the CDR3 reads CASSIGGSYEQYF. As DNA, the CDR3 is TGTGCCAGTAGTATTGGCGGGTCCTACGAGCAGTACTTC.

The chain joins TRBV5-5 to TRBJ2-1; 10 bases map to TRBD1. Germline V gene lookup returns CDR1 SGHKS and CDR2 YYEKEE (reference sequence). This CDR3 is built from 12 residues. After removal of 7 bases from V and 9 bases from J, the junction contained 4 bases not matched to a gene. The CDR3 sequence: CASSTGGGEQFF. The CDR3 DNA is TGTGCCAGCTCGACAGGGGGCGGTGAGCAGTTCTTC.

The chain joins TRBV2 to TRBJ1-4, with TRBD1 matching over 10 bases. The CDR3 covers 15 residues. Germline values: CDR1 SNHLY, CDR2 FYNNEI. The V gene end was trimmed by 4 bases and the J gene end by 4 bases; junction bases not matched to a gene: 3. CDR3 DNA sequence: TGTGCCAGCAGTGCGACAGGGGGCGGTAATGAAAAACTGTTTTTT. Its protein is CASSATGGGNEKLFF.

The V gene is TRBV6-6, the J gene TRBJ2-2; 7 bases are shared with TRBD2. The V gene end was trimmed by 7 bases and the J gene end by 4 bases; junction bases not matched to a gene: 9. Germline CDR1 reads MNHNY; CDR2 reads SVGAGI (reference sequence). The CDR3 spans 15 residues. As DNA, the CDR3 is TGTGCCAGCACTCCGGTAGCGGGTGGCACCGGGGAGCTGTTTTTT. This codes for CASTPVAGGTGELFF.

The V call is TRBV5-5, the J call TRBJ1-2; possible D gene TRBD1, 6 bases. The V gene's germline CDR1 is SGHKS and CDR2 YYEKEE (reference sequence). The CDR3 is 15 residues long. V lost 0 bases and J lost 3, with 12 bases in between. The CDR3 region is CASSLGQARDYGYTF. The CDR3 DNA reads as TGTGCCAGCAGCTTGGGACAGGCCAGGGACTATGGCTACACCTTC.

The chain uses TRBV29-1 and TRBJ2-7, with D unclear. Deletions cut 4 bases from V and 2 bases from J, with 9 bases between. The germline CDR1 and CDR2 sequences are SQVTM and ANQGSEA. The CDR3 runs 12 residues. As DNA, the CDR3 is TGCAGCGTTGGCCTGGGCACCTACGAGCAGTACTTC. Its translation is CSVGLGTYEQYF.